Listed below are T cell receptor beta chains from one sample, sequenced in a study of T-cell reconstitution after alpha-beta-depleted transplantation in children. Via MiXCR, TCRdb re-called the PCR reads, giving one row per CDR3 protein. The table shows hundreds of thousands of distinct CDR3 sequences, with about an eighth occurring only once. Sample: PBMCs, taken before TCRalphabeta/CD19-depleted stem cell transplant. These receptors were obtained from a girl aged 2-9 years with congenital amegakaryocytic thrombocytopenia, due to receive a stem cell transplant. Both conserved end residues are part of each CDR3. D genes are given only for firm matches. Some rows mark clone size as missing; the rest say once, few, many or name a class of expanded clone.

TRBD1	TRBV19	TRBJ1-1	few	TGTGCCAGTAGTCTACAGGGGGTCCGGAACACTGAAGCTTTCTTT	CASSLQGVRNTEAFF
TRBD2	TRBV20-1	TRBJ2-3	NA	TGCAGTGCTCCCCCACTAGCGGGACTCACAGATACGCAGTATTTT	CSAPPLAGLTDTQYF
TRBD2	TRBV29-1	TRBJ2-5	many	TGCAGCGTTTCCGCTGGGGGACTAGCGGGAGAGACCCAGTACTTC	CSVSAGGLAGETQYF
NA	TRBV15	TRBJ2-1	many	TGTGCCACCAGCAGTGTGTTCTTAGGGCAGTTCTTC	CATSSVFLGQFF
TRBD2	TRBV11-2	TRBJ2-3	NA	TGTGCCAGCAGCCAACAGGCCGGACTAGCGGCTAGCACAGATACGCAGTATTTT	CASSQQAGLAASTDTQYF
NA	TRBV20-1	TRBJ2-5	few	TGCAGTGCTAGAGAAGGGTTGGGGGCGGCCCAGTACTTC	CSAREGLGAAQYF
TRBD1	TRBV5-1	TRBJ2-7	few	TGCGCCAGCAGCGTCGCCGGGACAGGTACCTACGAGCAGTACTTC	CASSVAGTGTYEQYF
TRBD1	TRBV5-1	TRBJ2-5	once	TGCGCCAGCAGGTCGACAGGGGCTCCACAAGAGACCCAGTACTTC	CASRSTGAPQETQYF
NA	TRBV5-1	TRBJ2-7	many	TGCGCCAGCAGCTTGAACTACCTGGCCTCCTACGAGCAGTACTTC	CASSLNYLASYEQYF
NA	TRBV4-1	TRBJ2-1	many	TGCGCCAGCAGCCAATTGGTTGAGCAGTTCTTC	CASSQLVEQFF
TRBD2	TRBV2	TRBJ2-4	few	TGTGCCAGCAGTGAAGGTCTAGCGGGAGGCAACCTAGCCAAAAACATTCAGTACTTC	CASSEGLAGGNLAKNIQYF
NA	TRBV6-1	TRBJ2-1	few	TGTGCCAGCAGTGCCGGGGAAGGGGCAGCGTACAATGAGCAGTTCTTC	CASSAGEGAAYNEQFF
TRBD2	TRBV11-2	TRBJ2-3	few	TGTGCCAGCAGCTTAGATCGGGCTAGCGGGCAAAGCACAGATACGCAGTATTTT	CASSLDRASGQSTDTQYF
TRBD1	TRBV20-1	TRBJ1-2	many	TGCAGTGCTAGGAGGACAGGACTTGCAAGTTATGGCTACACCTTC	CSARRTGLASYGYTF
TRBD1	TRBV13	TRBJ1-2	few	TGTGCCAGCAGCCCGCCGGGGACAGAGGGTTATGGCTACACCTTC	CASSPPGTEGYGYTF
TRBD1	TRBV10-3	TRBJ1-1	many	TGTGCCATCAGGGATGGGACAGGAGAGAAGACTGAAGCTTTCTTT	CAIRDGTGEKTEAFF
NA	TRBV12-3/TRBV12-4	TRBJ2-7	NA	TGTGCCAGCAGCCCCGGCCGAGGGGCTAGGGAGCAGTACTTC	CASSPGRGAREQYF
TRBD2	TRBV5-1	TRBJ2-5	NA	TGCGCCAGCAGCTTTGGAACGGGAGCGGGGGAGACCCAGTACTTC	CASSFGTGAGETQYF
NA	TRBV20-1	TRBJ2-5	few	TGCAGTGCTAGGGAGGAATTCCAAGAGACCCAGTACTTC	CSAREEFQETQYF
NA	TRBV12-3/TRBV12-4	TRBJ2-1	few	TGTGCCAGCGGGGAGTTTCGAGTTGGGGAGCAGTTCTTC	CASGEFRVGEQFF
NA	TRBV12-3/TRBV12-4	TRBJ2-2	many	TGTGCCAGCAACCTTGACGGGACGGCTACCGGGGAGCTGTTTTTT	CASNLDGTATGELFF
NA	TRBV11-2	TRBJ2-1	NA	TGTGCCAGCAGCCAGGCACCCGGGAGCAATGAGCAGTTCTTC	CASSQAPGSNEQFF
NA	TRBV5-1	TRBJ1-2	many	TGCGCCAGCAGAGGTTATGGCTACACCTTC	CASRGYGYTF
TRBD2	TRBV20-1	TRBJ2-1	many	TGCAGTGCCGCCCGGCTAGCGGGAGGTTACAATGAGCAGTTCTTC	CSAARLAGGYNEQFF
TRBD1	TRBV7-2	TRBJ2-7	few	TGTGCCAGCAGCGCGCGGACAGGGCCCTACGAGCAGTACTTC	CASSARTGPYEQYF
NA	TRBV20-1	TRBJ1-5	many	TGCAGTGCTAGGGACAGAAGGACCGGCCGCAATCAGCCCCAGCATTTT	CSARDRRTGRNQPQHF
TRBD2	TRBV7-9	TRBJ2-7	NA	TGTGCCAGCAGCATCACTAGCGGGCGGTACGAGCAGTACTTC	CASSITSGRYEQYF
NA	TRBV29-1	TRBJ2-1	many	TGCAGCGTTGGGGGGTCGGTTTACAATGAGCAGTTCTTC	CSVGGSVYNEQFF
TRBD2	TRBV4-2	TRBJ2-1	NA	TGTGCCAGCAGCCAAGATGCTAGCGGGTCCTACCCCAGGAAGCAGTTCTTC	CASSQDASGSYPRKQFF
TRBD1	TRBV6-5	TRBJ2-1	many	TGTGCCAGCAGCATTGGGACAGGTGCTAGCTCCTACAATGAGCAGTTCTTC	CASSIGTGASSYNEQFF
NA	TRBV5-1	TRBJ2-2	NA	TGCGCCAGCAGCTTGACCATTAGGGCCGGGGAGCTGTTTTTT	CASSLTIRAGELFF
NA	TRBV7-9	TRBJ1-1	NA	TGTGCCAGCAGCTTTCAGGGAGGGGGCACTGAAGCTTTCTTT	CASSFQGGGTEAFF
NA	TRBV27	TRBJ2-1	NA	TGTGCCAGCAGCTCCATGGGGGCGGGGTACAATGAGCAGTTCTTC	CASSSMGAGYNEQFF
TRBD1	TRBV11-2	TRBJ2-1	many	TGTGCCAGCAGCTTGGGGACAGGGGGCTTTAGCTCCTACAATGAGCAGTTCTTC	CASSLGTGGFSSYNEQFF
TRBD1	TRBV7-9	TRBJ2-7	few	TGTGCCAGCAGCAATGTCCAAGGACAGGGTCCCTACGAGCAGTACTTC	CASSNVQGQGPYEQYF
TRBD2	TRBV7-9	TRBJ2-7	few	TGTGCCAGCAGCCTGGCGCCGGCTAGCGGGATTGGCGAGCAGTACTTC	CASSLAPASGIGEQYF
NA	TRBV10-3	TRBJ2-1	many	TGTGCCATCAAGCCGGGACCCTTCTACAATGAGCAGTTCTTC	CAIKPGPFYNEQFF
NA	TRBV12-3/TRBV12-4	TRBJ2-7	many	TGTGCCAGCAGCTTAGGGGTCGAGCAGTACTTC	CASSLGVEQYF
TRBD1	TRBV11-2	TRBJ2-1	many	TGTGCCAGCAGCCCCGACAGGGCCTACAATGAGCAGTTCTTC	CASSPDRAYNEQFF
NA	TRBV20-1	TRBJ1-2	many	TGCAGTGCTAGAGCCGCCGGAGGCGTGCTCGGCTACACCTTC	CSARAAGGVLGYTF
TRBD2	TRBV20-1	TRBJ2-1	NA	TGCAGTGCTAGTGCCCTCAAAGCGGGAAGGGGCGATGAGCAGTTCTTC	CSASALKAGRGDEQFF
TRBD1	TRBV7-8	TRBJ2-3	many	TGCGCCAGCAGCTTGGGACAGGGAGTGGCAGATACGCAGTATTTT	CASSLGQGVADTQYF
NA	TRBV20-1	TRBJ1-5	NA	TGCAGTGCTGACGACGGGGATCAGCCCCAGCATTTT	CSADDGDQPQHF
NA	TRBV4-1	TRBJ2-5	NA	TGCGCCAGCAGCCAAGGGAGGGACGTGGAAGAGACCCAGTACTTC	CASSQGRDVEETQYF
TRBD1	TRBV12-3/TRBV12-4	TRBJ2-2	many	TGTGCCAGCAGTTTTTTTGTTGGTTTCTCGGGACAGGTCAACACCGGGGAGCTGTTTTTT	CASSFFVGFSGQVNTGELFF
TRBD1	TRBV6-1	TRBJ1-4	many	TGTGCCAGCTCACTGCTACAGGGGGGGACTGAAAAACTGTTTTTT	CASSLLQGGTEKLFF
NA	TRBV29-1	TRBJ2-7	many	TGCAGCGTTGTCGCTTCGGGCAGACACGAGCAGTACTTC	CSVVASGRHEQYF
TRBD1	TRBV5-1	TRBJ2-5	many	TGCGCCAGCAGGCGAAAGGGACAGCAAGAGACCCAGTACTTC	CASRRKGQQETQYF
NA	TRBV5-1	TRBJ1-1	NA	TGCGCCAGCAGCTCAAAGCCCCCGGGACAAGAAGCTTTCTTT	CASSSKPPGQEAFF
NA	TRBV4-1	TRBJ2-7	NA	TGCGCCAGCAGCCAAGATATACCTACGGACGAGCAGTACTTC	CASSQDIPTDEQYF
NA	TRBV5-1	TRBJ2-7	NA	TGCGCCAGTAGAGCGGGCCAGACCTACGAGCAGTACTTC	CASRAGQTYEQYF